The 13 T cell receptor beta chains below all came from one sample that was sequenced in a study of stem cell transplantation in POMP-related autoinflammatory disease (dated by TCRdb to 2020 to 2022). Receptor libraries were prepared by the immunoSEQ multiplex PCR assay. This immuneACCESS table, as held by TCRdb, lists in-frame sequences with V and J called but not all clones. Of the missing ones, under half trace to an unresolved V gene in checked studies; the others have no known cause. This sample holds 33,000 or so clones; around 88% were observed only once. About 0.72% of the sample comes from the top ten. In light of the paper, this sample's time point label describes: before hematopoietic stem cell transplant. This material consisted of CD4+ T cells from PBMCs, taken before stem cell transplantation. Receptors originate from a human donor with POMP-related autoinflammation and immune dysregulation (PRAID).

This clone came up once. The chain uses TRBV28 and TRBJ1-4, with 7 positions matching TRBD1. The J segment lost 8 bases and the V segment lost 11 bases, leaving 11 bases of the junction unmatched. This CDR3 spans 13 amino acids. Germline lookup yields CDR1 MDHEN and CDR2 SYDVKM. The chain's CDR3 is CAGAGTVGEKLFF. CDR3 bases: TGTGCCGGCGCCGGGACAGTCGGGGAAAAACTGTTTTTT.

The chain uses TRBV6-1 and TRBJ2-1, with 9 bases matching TRBD2. CDR1 is MNHNS and CDR2 is SASEGT in the germline V gene. The trim removed 8 bases at V and 6 bases at J, leaving 11 bases unmatched. The CDR3 totals 15 residues. CDR3 region: CASVILAGAGNEQFF. In DNA form, the CDR3 reads TGTGCCAGCGTAATTTTAGCGGGAGCGGGCAATGAGCAGTTCTTC.

This clone has a handful of counts. The V and J genes are TRBV11-2 and TRBJ1-1, with a possible D match to TRBD1 (6 bases). The CDR3 length is 14 residues. V lost 7 bases and J lost 0, with 12 bases in between. Germline CDR1 is SGHAT and CDR2 is FQNNGV. In DNA form, the CDR3 reads TGTGCCAGCACCCAGGGGAGGATGAACACTGAAGCTTTCTTT. This gives the protein CASTQGRMNTEAFF.

In its sample, this clone was seen a few times. The J gene is TRBJ1-3, the V gene TRBV10-3; D uncertain. The CDR3 contains 14 residues. The germline CDR1 and CDR2 sequences are ENHRY and SYGVKD. Between the trimmed V and J ends, which lost 2 bases and 0 bases, there was a span of 5 bases. CDR3 in DNA: TGTGCCATCAGTGAGCTAGGCTCTGGAAACACCATATATTTT. Amino acid sequence: CAISELGSGNTIYF.

The V gene is TRBV20-1, the J gene TRBJ2-4; a weak D match, TRBD2 (5 bases). Germline V gene data show CDR1 as DFQATT and CDR2 as SNEGSKA (reference sequence). The CDR3 consists of 10 residues. V lost 6 bases and J lost 13, with 13 bases in between. In nucleotides, the CDR3 is TGCAGTGCCGACCGAGGGAGACAGTACTTC. Translated: CSADRGRQYF.

This clone was picked up one time. The gene calls are TRBV7-8 and TRBJ2-7; TRBD1 matches at 10 bases. The CDR3 is made up of 14 amino acids. The junction had 2 bases not matched to a gene; V was cut back by 3 bases and J by 3 bases. In germline, CDR1 is SGHVS, CDR2 FQNEAQ. CDR3 sequence: CASSFRDRGYEQYF. The CDR3 DNA reads TGTGCCAGCAGCTTCCGGGACAGGGGCTACGAGCAGTACTTC.

The CDR3 loop is CASSEVLAAAPFGGEQFF. The CDR3 nucleotides are TGTGCCAGCAGCGAGGTACTAGCGGCAGCTCCTTTTGGCGGTGAGCAGTTCTTC. The V call is TRBV7-8, the J call TRBJ2-1; 8 nucleotides agree with TRBD2. This CDR3 has 18 residues. The V gene's germline CDR1 is SGHVS and CDR2 FQNEAQ. V lost 5 bases to trimming and J lost 9 bases; unmatched junction nucleotides: 21.

The chain joins TRBV7-2 to TRBJ1-3; 7 nucleotides agree with TRBD1. V was pared by 4 bases and J by 0 bases, with 9 bases of the junction left unmatched. This CDR3 spans 17 amino acids. CDR1 SGHTA and CDR2 FQGNSA come from the germline V gene. The CDR3, as DNA: TGTGCCAGCAGCTCAGCGGAGGGGGCGAGCTCTGGAAACACCATATATTTT. It is translated as CASSSAEGASSGNTIYF.

The chain combines TRBV4-1 with TRBJ2-1; D assignment may be TRBD1 or TRBD2 (5 bases each). This CDR3 is 16 amino acids long. Germline CDR1 MGHRA, CDR2 YSYEKL. V was trimmed by 1 base and J by 5 bases, leaving 15 bases between them. The CDR3 loop is CASSQGDGRLHNEQFF. Here the CDR3 DNA reads TGCGCCAGCAGCCAAGGGGACGGACGCCTCCACAATGAGCAGTTCTTC.

The genes are TRBV18 and TRBJ2-3; 7 positions match TRBD1. The CDR3 has 14 amino acids. The V gene's germline CDR1 is KGHSH and CDR2 LQKENI. The trim removed 5 bases at V and 4 bases at J, leaving 6 bases unmatched. The CDR3, as DNA: TGTGCCAGCTCATCAGTGCAGGGGGCAGATACGCAGTATTTT. It is translated as CASSSVQGADTQYF.

This clone was counted between two and nine times. The chain combines TRBV4-1 with TRBJ1-1; perhaps TRBD1 as D (5 bases). The germline V and J ends were trimmed by 4 bases and 1 base, with 7 bases remaining between them. The CDR3 is 13 amino acids. Germline V gene data show CDR1 as MGHRA and CDR2 as YSYEKL. The CDR3 nucleotides are TGCGCCAGCAGCCGACAGTCGAACACTGAAGCTTTCTTT. Translation: CASSRQSNTEAFF.

A single count supports this clone. The chain joins TRBV5-1 to TRBJ2-3; D is perhaps TRBD1 or TRBD2 (6 bases each). Germline values: CDR1 SGHRS, CDR2 YFSETQ. Trimming shortened V by 6 bases and J by 4 bases, and 18 bases separated the two germline ends. The CDR3 extends over 15 amino acids. The CDR3 here is CASTALRGTSDTQYF. The DNA for the CDR3 is TGCGCCAGCACTGCCCTGAGGGGGACTTCAGATACGCAGTATTTT.

The chain is built from TRBV7-9 and TRBJ1-6; D unresolved. CDR1 is SEHNR and CDR2 is FQNEAQ in the germline V gene (reference sequence). The CDR3 length is 12 residues. Trimming left V 5 bases short and J 7 bases short, with 6 bases between. CDR3 region: CASSHPNSPLHF. In nucleotides, the CDR3 is TGTGCCAGCAGCCACCCCAATTCACCCCTCCACTTT.